This TCR beta chain was recorded in a study of OX40 agonist ivuxolimab in advanced cancers. The CDR3 contains 14 residues. Germline CDR1 and CDR2: MNHNY and SVGAGI (reference sequence). Trimming cost V 4 bases and J 0 bases, with 7 bases left between them. Only in-frame clones appear in the TCRdb table, and some are missing; sequencing was by immunoSEQ multiplex PCR. Seen here are about 19,000 clones, roughly 91% observed once, and the top ten hold more than 40%. This chain uses TRBV6-6 with TRBJ1-3; no definite D call. This clonotype was obtained from an adult with an advanced solid tumor such as melanoma, head and neck, liver or kidney cancer. The specimen comprised CD4+ or CD8+ T cells sorted from blood, sampled in a trial of the OX40 agonist ivuxolimab. Here the CDR3 reads CASSSILSGNTIYF. In DNA form, the CDR3 reads TGTGCCAGCAGTTCGATTCTCTCTGGAAACACCATATATTTT.